Listed below are T cell receptor beta chains from one sample, sequenced in a study of Graves' ophthalmopathy and Graves' hyperthyroidism. Using its own MiXCR run on the multiplex PCR reads, TCRdb lists one record per CDR3 protein. The data show a few hundred thousand distinct CDR3 sequences, 15% seen once. Sequencing was carried out using peripheral blood. Receptor source: a woman between 18 and 29 years old with stable Graves' hyperthyroidism. CDR3s include the opening cysteine and the closing phenylalanine or tryptophan. The D gene is left open where the match is weak. A row's size may be missing; if present it is once, few, many or a size class.

V	size	D	J	CDR3	DNA
TRBV7-9	-	-	TRBJ2-2	CASSSTQGNTGELFF	TGTGCCAGCAGCTCTACACAGGGGAACACCGGGGAGCTGTTTTTT
TRBV6-2/TRBV6-3	many	-	TRBJ1-2	CASTQAGRGYGYTF	TGTGCCAGCACCCAGGCAGGGCGAGGATATGGCTACACCTTC
TRBV2	many	-	TRBJ1-1	CASSEAGAGPNTEAFF	TGTGCCAGCAGTGAAGCGGGGGCGGGGCCGAACACTGAAGCTTTCTTT
TRBV12-3/TRBV12-4	many	-	TRBJ2-7	CASSLDSYEQYF	TGTGCCAGCAGTTTGGACAGCTACGAGCAGTACTTC
TRBV6-5	few	-	TRBJ2-5	CASSYARGDETQYF	TGTGCCAGCAGTTACGCCCGGGGAGACGAGACCCAGTACTTC
TRBV10-3	many	-	TRBJ1-3	CAISASGDQGNTIYF	TGTGCCATCAGCGCTTCCGGCGACCAAGGAAACACCATATATTTT
TRBV11-2	few	-	TRBJ1-3	CASSWYPEASGNTIYF	TGTGCCAGCAGCTGGTATCCGGAAGCCTCTGGAAACACCATATATTTT
TRBV3-1	many	-	TRBJ1-1	CASSPDGTEAFF	TGTGCCAGCAGCCCGGACGGCACTGAAGCTTTCTTT
TRBV6-5	many	-	TRBJ1-1	CASSSLGAPNTEAFF	TGTGCCAGCAGTTCCTTGGGGGCACCTAACACTGAAGCTTTCTTT
TRBV12-3/TRBV12-4	-	-	TRBJ1-1	CASSFSTGKGTEAFF	TGTGCCAGCAGTTTTTCGACAGGAAAAGGCACTGAAGCTTTCTTT
TRBV29-1	few	-	TRBJ1-3	CSILTGGNTIYF	TGCAGCATCTTAACGGGAGGAAACACCATATATTTT
TRBV6-1	many	-	TRBJ2-5	CASSEQATQYF	TGTGCCAGCAGTGAACAGGCGACCCAGTACTTC
TRBV28	-	TRBD1	TRBJ1-2	CASRIGQGVGYTF	TGTGCCAGCAGGATCGGACAGGGGGTTGGCTACACCTTC
TRBV2	many	-	TRBJ1-1	CASMRQNTEAFF	TGTGCCAGCATGCGACAGAACACTGAAGCTTTCTTT
TRBV7-2	many	TRBD1	TRBJ2-7	CASSQVPGQGGEQYF	TGTGCCAGCAGCCAGGTACCGGGACAGGGGGGCGAGCAGTACTTC
TRBV5-1	-	-	TRBJ1-2	CASSLSSGGNYGYTF	TGCGCCAGCAGCTTGAGTTCGGGCGGGAACTATGGCTACACCTTC
TRBV28	-	TRBD1	TRBJ1-1	CASSWGGTANTEAFF	TGTGCCAGCAGTTGGGGAGGGACAGCGAACACTGAAGCTTTCTTT
TRBV4-2	many	-	TRBJ2-7	CASSQDPRGNGYEQYF	TGTGCCAGCAGCCAAGATCCGAGGGGCAACGGATACGAGCAGTACTTC
TRBV2	many	-	TRBJ1-2	CASRYRGTGYTF	TGTGCCAGCAGGTACCGGGGCACCGGCTACACCTTC
TRBV6-2/TRBV6-3	many	-	TRBJ1-2	CASSYSITGRKDGYTF	TGTGCCAGCAGTTACTCGATAACAGGGAGAAAAGATGGCTACACCTTC
TRBV6-1	many	-	TRBJ2-5	CASRAPAQETQYF	TGTGCCAGCAGGGCGCCAGCCCAAGAGACCCAGTACTTC
TRBV5-1	-	TRBD2	TRBJ2-2	CASTPGGVAGELFF	TGCGCCAGCACCCCGGGAGGGGTGGCCGGGGAGCTGTTTTTT
TRBV7-2	many	-	TRBJ2-5	CASSWTVQETQYF	TGTGCCAGCAGCTGGACGGTCCAAGAGACCCAGTACTTC
TRBV9	many	TRBD2	TRBJ2-5	CASSLTAGFNKETQYF	TGTGCCAGCAGCCTGACAGCGGGGTTTAACAAAGAGACCCAGTACTTC
TRBV6-5	many	TRBD1	TRBJ1-5	CASSYSGTAYSNQPQHF	TGTGCCAGCAGTTACAGTGGGACAGCTTATAGCAATCAGCCCCAGCATTTT
TRBV25-1	few	-	TRBJ1-5	CASSEPGQPQHF	TGTGCCAGCAGTGAACCGGGACAGCCCCAGCATTTT
TRBV24-1	many	TRBD1	TRBJ1-1	CATSDSRQGNTEAFF	TGTGCCACCAGTGATTCCCGACAGGGCAACACTGAAGCTTTCTTT
TRBV27	many	-	TRBJ1-2	CASSSPVPNYGYTF	TGTGCCAGCAGTTCTCCTGTACCTAACTATGGCTACACCTTC
TRBV6-1	-	TRBD1	TRBJ1-1	CASNQGARTEAFF	TGTGCCAGCAACCAGGGGGCACGGACTGAAGCTTTCTTT
TRBV24-1	-	-	TRBJ1-6	CATQDDANSPLHF	TGTGCCACCCAGGACGACGCCAATTCACCCCTCCACTTT
TRBV28	many	TRBD1	TRBJ2-7	CASSLSRTGGRGQYEQYF	TGTGCCAGCAGTTTATCCAGAACAGGGGGCAGGGGTCAGTACGAGCAGTACTTC
TRBV11-3	-	TRBD1	TRBJ1-1	CASSLTGGKSTEAFF	TGTGCCAGCAGCTTAACAGGGGGCAAGAGCACTGAAGCTTTCTTT
TRBV7-9	few	TRBD1	TRBJ2-4	CASSPDRGSLDIQYF	TGTGCCAGCAGCCCGGACAGGGGAAGTTTGGACATTCAGTACTTC
TRBV5-1	many	-	TRBJ1-3	CASSSAGPNSGNTIYF	TGCGCCAGCAGCTCGGCCGGACCGAACTCTGGAAACACCATATATTTT
TRBV6-4	many	-	TRBJ2-2	CASSVLTGTGELFF	TGTGCCAGCAGTGTCCTGACCGGGACCGGGGAGCTGTTTTTT
TRBV6-1	-	TRBD1	TRBJ2-2	CASSGTGTDYTGELLF	TGTGCCAGCAGTGGAACCGGGACAGATTACACCGGGGAGCTGCTTTTT
TRBV6-2/TRBV6-3	many	-	TRBJ2-7	CASSYQGTNEQYF	TGTGCCAGCAGTTATCAGGGTACGAACGAGCAGTACTTC
TRBV6-2/TRBV6-3	many	TRBD1	TRBJ1-1	CASSYTGEQGGKMNTEAFF	TGTGCCAGCAGTTATACGGGCGAACAGGGGGGGAAAATGAACACTGAAGCTTTCTTT
TRBV6-2/TRBV6-3	many	TRBD1	TRBJ1-5	CASSSRQGGVFGNQPQHF	TGTGCCAGCAGTTCCAGACAGGGGGGTGTTTTTGGCAATCAGCCCCAGCATTTT
TRBV7-2	-	-	TRBJ2-7	CASSLRGKVHEQYF	TGTGCCAGCAGCTTACGGGGCAAAGTCCACGAGCAGTACTTC
TRBV9	-	-	TRBJ1-2	CASSARTYGYTF	TGTGCCAGCAGCGCCCGGACCTATGGCTACACCTTC
TRBV28	many	TRBD2	TRBJ2-5	CASSGTSGEPTDETQYF	TGTGCCAGCAGTGGTACTAGCGGGGAACCGACTGATGAGACCCAGTACTTC
TRBV27	-	TRBD1	TRBJ1-1	CASCRDRTGGTEAFF	TGTGCCAGCTGCCGGGACCGGACAGGCGGCACTGAAGCTTTCTTT
TRBV6-2/TRBV6-3	many	TRBD1	TRBJ2-5	CASSYSTGVKTQYF	TGTGCCAGCAGTTACTCGACAGGGGTGAAGACCCAGTACTTC
TRBV19	many	-	TRBJ1-5	CASSIVGRAIRQPQHF	TGTGCCAGTAGTATAGTAGGTCGGGCAATAAGGCAGCCCCAGCATTTT
TRBV20-1	many	-	TRBJ1-1	CSAPSGVGTEAFF	TGCAGTGCGCCTTCGGGGGTCGGCACTGAAGCTTTCTTT
TRBV27	-	TRBD1	TRBJ2-7	CASSFIQGQGYSYEQHF	TGTGCCAGCAGTTTTATCCAGGGACAGGGATACTCCTACGAGCAGCACTTC
TRBV5-1	many	-	TRBJ1-1	CASSLASGANTEAFF	TGCGCCAGCAGCTTGGCCAGCGGGGCCAACACTGAAGCTTTCTTT
TRBV19	many	TRBD1	TRBJ1-2	CASSIVGTGSYGYTF	TGTGCCAGTAGTATAGTCGGGACAGGGTCCTATGGCTACACCTTC
TRBV2	-	-	TRBJ1-5	CASGGDDGQPQHF	TGTGCCAGCGGTGGGGATGATGGTCAGCCCCAGCATTTT
TRBV13	many	TRBD1	TRBJ1-2	CASSLVGTGGFWYGYTF	TGTGCCAGCAGCTTAGTTGGGACAGGGGGCTTCTGGTATGGCTACACCTTC
TRBV5-1	many	-	TRBJ2-7	CASSLPDSYEQYF	TGCGCCAGCAGCTTGCCGGATTCCTACGAGCAGTACTTC
TRBV7-2	many	-	TRBJ1-5	CASSYPGIQPQHF	TGTGCCAGCAGCTACCCGGGGATTCAGCCCCAGCATTTT
TRBV4-2	many	-	TRBJ1-1	CASSRIGQRNAEAFF	TGTGCCAGCAGCCGTATCGGACAGAGAAACGCTGAAGCTTTCTTT
TRBV4-1	-	-	TRBJ1-1	CASSQDRRGWTEAFF	TGCGCCAGCAGCCAAGACAGAAGGGGTTGGACTGAAGCTTTCTTT
TRBV7-8	many	-	TRBJ1-5	CASSLEGGLEPQHF	TGTGCCAGCAGCTTAGAGGGGGGACTGGAGCCCCAGCATTTT
TRBV6-1	many	TRBD1	TRBJ1-6	CASSDTSGQGSSPLHF	TGTGCCAGCAGTGACACCTCGGGACAGGGCTCCTCACCCCTCCACTTT
TRBV12-5	many	-	TRBJ1-2	CASGGTGPFSGGYTF	TGTGCTAGTGGTGGAACGGGACCATTCTCGGGAGGCTACACCTTC
TRBV11-1	-	-	TRBJ2-7	CASSVLQGQDTYEQYF	TGTGCCAGCAGCGTTCTACAGGGACAAGACACCTACGAGCAGTACTTC